This T cell receptor (beta chain) was observed in a study of CD8 T cells in ankylosing spondylitis. Findings and limits, study-wide: Previously reported in reactive arthritis synovial fluid and blood were some of the motif variants. CD8+ cells made up the disease-linked clones, which were relatively rare in peripheral blood. The study looked at matched synovial fluid samples from ankylosing spondylitis patients. Disease-linked clones were reported to be significantly enriched there.

5'-RACE, quantitative and with molecular barcodes, yielded the TCR beta libraries. TCRdb fed the 5' RACE reads into MiXCR, producing one record per CDR3 protein. The data hold some 340,000 distinct CDR3 sequences, with roughly 14% observed a single time. Deletions cut 7 bases from V and 5 bases from J, with 12 bases between. CDR1 ENHRY and CDR2 SYGVKD come from the germline V gene. This CDR3 contains 13 residues. To note about this clonotype: What it recognizes is unknown.

The V and J genes are TRBV10-3 and TRBJ2-1, with D possibly being TRBD2 (5 bases). The sample was blood, either unsorted or a sorted T cell fraction (not recorded which). This receptor was identified in a male donor with ankylosing spondylitis or in good health (not recorded which). DNA of the CDR3: TGTGCCATCAAGGAGGACTCTAACAATGAGCAGTTCTTC. It is translated as CAIKEDSNNEQFF.